The 29 T cell receptor beta chains presented below share a single source sample, sequenced in a study of beta chain features in type 1 diabetes. TCRB transcripts that were expressed got sequenced, as all of the isolated RNA had been reverse transcribed. Generated by immunoSEQ multiplex PCR, the TCRdb table keeps only in-frame clones and is missing some. This sample has roughly 45,000 clones, with 50% found just once. The material sequenced was stem cell memory CD4+ T cells from blood. The receptors derive from a woman in her 30s in good health.

This clone appeared a few times. The chain combines TRBV2 with TRBJ1-2; tentatively, D is TRBD1 (5 bases). The CDR3 runs 14 residues. Deletions cut 3 bases from V and 1 base from J, with 9 bases between. Germline V gives CDR1 SNHLY, CDR2 FYNNEI. CDR3 bases: TGTGCCAGCAGTGACCAGGGTTTTAACTATGGCTACACCTTC. Translated, it gives CASSDQGFNYGYTF.

This clone is a singleton in its sample. The chain uses TRBV18 and TRBJ2-1, with D perhaps TRBD2 (7 bases). This CDR3 comprises 16 residues. V was trimmed by 4 bases and J by 4 bases, leaving 17 bases between them. Germline V lookup: CDR1 KGHSH, CDR2 LQKENI. CDR3 protein: CASSLGGPYQYNEQFF. CDR3 bases: TGTGCCAGCTCACTGGGGGGGCCCTATCAATACAATGAGCAGTTCTTC. Full variable domain (remainder filled in from reference TRBV18 and TRBJ2-1): NAGVMQNPRHLVRRRGQEARLRCSPMKGHSHVYWYRQLPEEGLKFMVYLQKENIIDESGMPKERFSAEFPKEGPSILRIQQVVRGDSAAYFCASSLGGPYQYNEQFFGPGTRLTVL.

The chain recombines TRBV28 with TRBJ2-1, with 7 positions matching TRBD1. Trimming cost V 5 bases and J 8 bases; bases outside gene matches: 9. Germline loops: CDR1 MDHEN, CDR2 SYDVKM. The CDR3 length is 14 residues. The CDR3 protein is CASSTRQGLDEQFF. The DNA of the CDR3 is TGTGCCAGCAGTACACGACAGGGATTGGATGAGCAGTTCTTC.

The rearrangement links TRBV19 to TRBJ2-1; 8 positions match TRBD1. The V gene's germline CDR1 is LNHDA and CDR2 SQIVND (reference sequence). This CDR3 comprises 16 residues. After removal of 2 bases from V and 7 bases from J, the junction contained 10 bases not matched to a gene. CDR3 region: CASSISPGQGRNEQFF. In DNA, the CDR3 is TGTGCCAGTAGTATATCCCCTGGACAGGGTCGTAATGAGCAGTTCTTC. Full variable domain (rest looked up from reference TRBV19 and TRBJ2-1): DGGITQSPKYLFRKEGQNVTLSCEQNLNHDAMYWYRQDPGQGLRLIYYSQIVNDFQKGDIAEGYSVSREKKESFPLTVTSAQKNPTAFYLCASSISPGQGRNEQFFGPGTRLTVL.

V and J are TRBV29-1 and TRBJ2-7; TRBD1 aligns across 8 bases. The CDR3 totals 13 residues. The trim removed 5 bases at V and 5 bases at J, leaving 8 bases unmatched. The germline V gene encodes CDR1 SQVTM and CDR2 ANQGSEA. CDR3 amino acids: CSVQTTGAHEQYF. CDR3 DNA: TGCAGCGTTCAAACGACAGGGGCCCACGAGCAGTACTTC.

The genes are TRBV7-2 and TRBJ1-5; TRBD1 matches 9 bases. The germline V gene has CDR1 SGHTA and CDR2 FQGNSA. The CDR3 spans 15 residues. The V gene end was trimmed by 0 bases and the J gene end by 6 bases; junction bases not matched to a gene: 3. The CDR3 nucleotides are TGTGCCAGCAGCTTAGCGGGACAGGGAAGTCAGCCCCAGCATTTT. It translates to CASSLAGQGSQPQHF.

The rearrangement uses TRBV18 and TRBJ2-5, with TRBD1 identical over 7 bases. The J call may be mistaken, given a closer DNA end match to TRBJ2-7. The germline V gene encodes CDR1 KGHSH and CDR2 LQKENI. There are 15 residues in the CDR3. The CDR3 DNA follows: TGTGCCAGCTCACCACAGAAGGGGGCTAAGGACGAGCAGTACTTC. Translation gives CASSPQKGAKDEQYF.

This clone appeared a single time. The chain combines TRBV9 with TRBJ2-5, with D unclear. The CDR3 extends over 13 amino acids. V lost 0 bases and J lost 3, with 6 bases in between. Germline loops: CDR1 SGDLS, CDR2 YYNGEE. CDR3: CASSVDLEETQYF. CDR3 DNA: TGTGCCAGCAGCGTAGATCTAGAAGAGACCCAGTACTTC.

This chain uses TRBV27 with TRBJ2-5; 9 nucleotides agree with TRBD1. Germline CDR1 and CDR2: MNHEY and SMNVEV (reference sequence). The CDR3 contains 15 residues. Trimming took 5 bases from V and 5 from J; bases not matched to a gene: 9. This chain's CDR3 is CASSPGDREGETQYF. CDR3 coding DNA: TGTGCCAGCAGTCCTGGGGACAGGGAGGGGGAGACCCAGTACTTC.

This clone was counted only a few times. This chain joins TRBV5-1 and TRBJ2-1, with D possibly matching TRBD2 (5 bases). There are 15 residues in the CDR3. The V end was cut by 4 bases, the J end by 0 bases, with 11 bases between. From germline, CDR1 is SGHRS and CDR2 YFSETQ. The CDR3 protein is CASSVPGSSYNEQFF. The CDR3 region has the DNA TGCGCCAGCAGCGTCCCGGGGAGCTCCTACAATGAGCAGTTCTTC.

The chain has TRBV6-5 and TRBJ1-1; D is unresolved. With 6 bases removed from V and 0 bases from J, the gap between germline ends came to 8 bases. Germline values: CDR1 MNHEY, CDR2 SVGAGI. The CDR3 length is 13 residues. The CDR3 spells CASSTGVNTEAFF. CDR3 coding DNA: TGTGCCAGCAGCACCGGTGTGAACACTGAAGCTTTCTTT.

The rearrangement joins TRBV4-3 to TRBJ2-5, with TRBD1 identical over 8 bases. CDR3 size: 15 residues. The V gene's germline CDR1 is LGHNA and CDR2 YSLEER. Trimming removed 0 bases from V and 5 bases from J; junction bases left unmatched: 5. The CDR3 bases are TGCGCCAGCAGCCAAGAACGGACAGGGTGGGAGACCCAGTACTTC. Its protein product is CASSQERTGWETQYF.

This sequence joins TRBV28 and TRBJ2-7; weak D call: TRBD2 (5 bases). V was trimmed by 6 bases and J by 2 bases, leaving 11 bases between them. Germline CDR1 and CDR2: MDHEN and SYDVKM. CDR3 length: 13 residues. The CDR3, as DNA: TGTGCCAGCAGACGAGGGCCACCCTACGAGCAGTACTTC. It translates to CASRRGPPYEQYF.

This clone was seen a few times. This chain uses TRBV7-2 with TRBJ1-4, with D possibly matching TRBD1 (6 bases). Germline V gene lookup returns CDR1 SGHTA and CDR2 FQGNSA. The CDR3 sequence is 15 residues long. V dropped 2 bases and J dropped 4 bases, with 11 bases sitting between them. The CDR3 region has the DNA TGTGCCAGCAGCTTAACTAGGACAGTTAATGAAAAACTGTTTTTT. It yields the protein CASSLTRTVNEKLFF. Full variable domain (missing parts from reference TRBV7-2 and TRBJ1-4): GAGVSQSPSNKVTEKGKDVELRCDPISGHTALYWYRQSLGQGLEFLIYFQGNSAPDKSGLPSDRFSAERTGGSVSTLTIQRTQQEDSAVYLCASSLTRTVNEKLFFGSGTQLSVL.

This clone appeared a few times. The rearrangement uses TRBV23-1 and TRBJ1-2; 11 bases map to TRBD1. TRBV23-1 is labeled an ORF, and its function is uncertain. Trimming at V came to 0 bases and at J to 8 bases, leaving 8 bases not matched to a gene. The CDR3 has 16 residues. CDR3: CASSQSWDRGTCGYTF. DNA for the CDR3: TGCGCCAGCAGTCAATCCTGGGACAGGGGGACTTGCGGCTACACCTTC.

This rearrangement joins TRBV6-1 to TRBJ2-2, with D maybe TRBD1 (6 bases). The length of the CDR3 is 16 residues. V lost 4 bases, J lost 1 base, and 13 bases lay in between. From germline, CDR1 is MNHNS and CDR2 SASEGT. The CDR3 DNA follows: TGTGCCAGCAGTGTATCCTTAGGGGGGAACACCGGGGAGCTGTTTTTT. The encoded protein is CASSVSLGGNTGELFF.

The J gene is TRBJ1-4, the V gene TRBV28; 12 nucleotides match TRBD1. CDR1 MDHEN and CDR2 SYDVKM come from the germline V gene. This CDR3 is built from 15 residues. Trimming cost V 5 bases and J 7 bases; bases outside gene matches: 5. DNA for the CDR3: TGTGCCAGCAGTGGGCCGGGACAGGGGGCTGAAAAACTGTTTTTT. Its protein is CASSGPGQGAEKLFF.

This clone has a handful of counts. This chain connects TRBV27 to TRBJ2-7; D remains unclear. V lost 5 bases to trimming and J lost 3 bases, with 5 bases between them. The CDR3 contains 11 residues. CDR1 and CDR2 from the germline V gene are MNHEY and SMNVEV (reference sequence). The CDR3, as DNA: TGTGCCAGCAGTACAAGCTACGAGCAGTACTTC. This encodes CASSTSYEQYF.

This clone was counted only a few times. The chain recombines TRBV10-3 with TRBJ2-3; TRBD2 agrees at 9 bases. Germline V gene data show CDR1 as ENHRY and CDR2 as SYGVKD. The trim removed 5 bases at V and 0 bases at J, leaving 3 bases unmatched. The CDR3 totals 15 residues. The CDR3 DNA sequence: TGTGCCATCAGTATAGCGGGAGTTAGCACAGATACGCAGTATTTT. Protein sequence: CAISIAGVSTDTQYF.

V usage is TRBV4-2 and J usage is TRBJ2-2; TRBD1 matches 11 bases. This CDR3 has 17 amino acids. Germline trimming cut 4 bases from V and 4 bases from J; bases unmatched to any gene: 8. Germline V gene data show CDR1 as LGHNA and CDR2 as YNFKEQ. CDR3 residues: CASSLPGGTGGTGELFF. CDR3 in DNA: TGTGCCAGCAGCCTACCCGGTGGGACAGGGGGCACCGGGGAGCTGTTTTTT.

This clone was recorded once. The chain links TRBV28 to TRBJ1-5, with a tentative D call TRBD1 (5 bases). V was shortened by 5 bases and J by 0 bases, with 11 bases between the two germline ends. Germline assignment: CDR1 MDHEN and CDR2 SYDVKM. The CDR3 covers 15 residues. The CDR3 nucleotides are TGTGCCAGCAGTCCCTCCGGGGGTAGCAATCAGCCCCAGCATTTT. Translation: CASSPSGGSNQPQHF.

The J gene is TRBJ2-7, the V gene TRBV7-9; D unresolved. Germline V lookup: CDR1 SEHNR, CDR2 FQNEAQ (reference sequence). Trimming cost V 1 base and J 1 base, with 8 bases left between them. The CDR3 covers 14 residues. CDR3 nucleotide sequence: TGTGCCAGCAGCTTAGATTCCCGTTCCTACGAGCAGTACTTC. This codes for CASSLDSRSYEQYF. Supplemented by reference TRBV7-9 and TRBJ2-7, the full variable domain reads DTGVSQNPRHKITKRGQNVTFRCDPISEHNRLYWYRQTLGQGPEFLTYFQNEAQLEKSRLLSDRFSAERPKGSFSTLEIQRTEQGDSAMYLCASSLDSRSYEQYFGPGTRLTVT.

This chain uses TRBV18 with TRBJ1-1; unclear D gene. With 1 base removed from V and 4 bases from J, the gap between germline ends came to 10 bases. The CDR3 is 14 residues long. CDR1 KGHSH and CDR2 LQKENI come from the germline V gene. The CDR3 loop is CASSPRGGGTEAFF. DNA of the CDR3: TGTGCCAGCTCACCACGGGGAGGTGGCACTGAAGCTTTCTTT.

This clone has a single count. V gene TRBV19 combines with J gene TRBJ1-5; the match to TRBD1 covers 8 bases. The germline V gene has CDR1 LNHDA and CDR2 SQIVND (reference sequence). The CDR3 totals 14 residues. V shed 11 bases, J shed 6 bases, and the junction held 12 bases outside the gene matches. The CDR3, as DNA: TGTGCCTCAAAGCAGGGGGCGAATGTTCAGCCCCAGCATTTT. Translation gives CASKQGANVQPQHF.

In DNA form, the CDR3 reads TGTGCCAGCAGCTTCCCACAGGGGGCTGGGTACGAGCAGTACTTC. Amino acid sequence: CASSFPQGAGYEQYF. The V call is TRBV5-6, the J call TRBJ2-7, with 9 bases fitting TRBD1. The V and J ends lost 2 bases and 4 bases, in that order; junction bases with no gene match: 7. The CDR3 is 15 amino acids. Germline-derived CDR1 and CDR2 are SGHDT and YYEEEE.

The V and J genes are TRBV28 and TRBJ1-2; D possibly corresponds to TRBD1 (6 bases). The CDR3 consists of 13 residues. The germline gives CDR1 MDHEN, CDR2 SYDVKM. V lost 7 bases and J 6 bases, leaving 15 bases between the germline ends. CDR3 loop: CASTPVGANGYTF. Here the CDR3 DNA reads TGTGCCAGCACCCCTGTGGGGGCGAATGGCTACACCTTC.

The chain has TRBV28 and TRBJ2-1, with 9 bases lining up with TRBD2. J lost 6 bases, V lost 5 bases, and 5 bases had no gene match. The CDR3 runs to 14 residues. Germline V gene data show CDR1 as MDHEN and CDR2 as SYDVKM. CDR3 loop: CASSTTSGSNEQFF. The CDR3 DNA reads as TGTGCCAGCAGTACGACTAGCGGATCCAATGAGCAGTTCTTC.

This clone was seen more than once but under ten times. The chain joins TRBV11-3 to TRBJ2-3; the D gene is possibly TRBD1 (6 bases). From germline, CDR1 is SGHNT and CDR2 YENEEA. Between the trimmed V and J ends, which lost 5 bases and 4 bases, there was a span of 10 bases. This CDR3 has 13 residues. CDR3: CASSHPGADTQYF. For the CDR3, the DNA is TGTGCCAGCAGCCATCCAGGGGCAGATACGCAGTATTTT.

The genes are TRBV5-1 and TRBJ2-3; no clear D gene. The CDR3 totals 14 residues. The V end lost 5 bases, the J end lost 2 bases, and 12 bases lay between the germline ends. Per germline, CDR1 SGHRS and CDR2 YFSETQ. The DNA of the CDR3 is TGCGCCAGCAGGCGGTCTAGTCCCACAGATACGCAGTATTTT. It specifies CASRRSSPTDTQYF.